The entry below gives a single TCR beta chain sequence along with its context. This entry comes from a study of monozygotic twins with inflammatory bowel disease. TCRdb re-called the 5' RACE reads; every CDR3 protein appears as one record, without DNA. Found here are about 130,000 distinct CDR3 sequences; the top ten clones hold 1% to 1.5%. The CDR3 has 14 residues. The V gene's germline CDR1 is SQVTM and CDR2 ANQGSEA. V gene TRBV29-1 combines with J gene TRBJ2-7; the TCRdb call, TRBD1, lacks DNA for checking. The origin of this receptor is a human donor with ulcerative colitis or Crohn's disease, or a healthy co-twin of an affected twin (not recorded which). Sequences were obtained from blood. The CDR3 spells CSVERQGHPYEQYF.